Included here is one TCR beta chain sequence, with context. This clone was seen a single time. Which antigen it targets is not known. No much larger clonotype is one base removed from it; base qualities were not supplied. Library preparation used the immunoSEQ multiplex PCR assay. Drawn from immuneACCESS, this table holds only the in-frame rearrangements with V and J called that TCRdb kept. Clones are partly lost; checked studies trace under half to an unresolved V gene and leave the rest unexplained. Recorded for this sample are about 22,000 clones; about 89% of them occurred a single time. About 1.6% of the sample is held by the ten biggest clonotypes. This specimen belongs to a study of T cell repertoires and Cas9 in healthy adults (dated by TCRdb to 2017 to 2018). Background for the entire study: Within the CD4 and CD8 compartments, SpCas9-reactive T cells were assessed for multi-effector potency, cytotoxicity and lineage determination. This study looked at whether people already carry T cell immunity to the Streptococcus pyogenes Cas9 nuclease (SpCas9), the enzyme used in CRISPR gene editing.

Donors were healthy humans. Compared with germline, V lacks 6 bases and J lacks 0 bases; bases without a gene match: 14. Based on the germline V gene, the CDR1 and CDR2 sequences are MDHEN and SYDVKM. The CDR3 holds 18 amino acids from the cysteine to the phenylalanine. Just CDR3 DNA is preserved here, 54 bases in frame from base 1. What the work shows at the level of the full study, not this receptor alone: Proliferation and function of SpCas9-reactive effector T cells were reported to be mitigated in vitro by SpCas9-reactive regulatory T cells.

The specimen was CD4+ effector T cells (CD127+, CD25-, CD137-, CD154-) from PBMCs; culture status not recorded. The receptor was derived from a human donor in good health. The chain employs TRBV28 and TRBJ1-5; TRBD1 fits 7 bases in the junction. CDR3 region: CASSTMSGQRYSNQPQHF. The bases are TGTGCCAGCAGCACTATGTCGGGACAGAGATATAGCAATCAGCCCCAGCATTTT. Beyond the CDR3, the reference TRBV28 and TRBJ1-5 genes provide the residues; the full variable domain reads: DVKVTQSSRYLVKRTGEKVFLECVQDMDHENMFWYRQDPGLGLRLIYFSYDVKMKEKGDIPEGYSVSREKKERFSLILESASTNQTSMYLCASSTMSGQRYSNQPQHFGDGTRLSIL.